This passage covers 2 T cell receptor beta chains from one sample sequenced in a study of T cells in Graves' hyperthyroidism and ophthalmopathy. RNA transcripts provided the source from which TCR beta CDR3 regions were amplified. HTBI primers were the set used in a first-round RT-PCR of the TCR CDR3. TCRdb re-derived calls from the multiplex PCR reads in MiXCR, one entry per CDR3 protein. The sample shows a few hundred thousand distinct CDR3 sequences, about 45% of them seen only once. The sample comprised peripheral blood or thyroid tissue (not recorded which). These receptors were taken from a woman aged 18 to 35 with Graves' hyperthyroidism.

The chain uses TRBV7-9 and TRBJ2-5; 10 bases map to TRBD1. The CDR3 has 15 amino acids. The germline V gene has CDR1 SEHNR and CDR2 FQNEAQ (reference sequence). Unmatched junction bases numbered 5, after V lost 3 bases and J lost 4 bases. This chain's CDR3 is CASSFPGQGTETQYF. CDR3 nucleotides: TGTGCCAGCAGCTTCCCGGGACAGGGGACAGAGACCCAGTACTTC. The full variable domain, with the rest looked up from reference TRBV7-9 and TRBJ2-5, is DTGVSQNPRHKITKRGQNVTFRCDPISEHNRLYWYRQTLGQGPEFLTYFQNEAQLEKSRLLSDRFSAERPKGSFSTLEIQRTEQGDSAMYLCASSFPGQGTETQYFGPGTRLLVL.

This clonotype was picked up one time. The chain couples TRBV2 to TRBJ2-1; tentatively, D is TRBD2 (5 bases). The germline V gene encodes CDR1 SNHLY and CDR2 FYNNEI. The CDR3 consists of 11 residues. DNA for the CDR3: TGTGCTAGTTCTAGCTTCAATGAGCAGTTCTTC. Translation gives CASSSFNEQFF.